This T cell receptor (beta chain) is from a study of OX40 agonist ivuxolimab in advanced cancers. As for the study in general: Every patient in dose escalation had hepatocellular carcinoma, melanoma, renal cell or head and neck cancer. Study conclusions and caveats: Blood T cells, both CD4+ and CD8+, expanded clonally by week 6 at 0.1 to 3.0 mg/kg. Low normalized T-cell clonal expansion was additionally recorded for some nonresponders.

Libraries were prepared by immunoSEQ multiplex PCR; TCRdb keeps only in-frame clonotypes and omits some of them. The sample holds more than 20,000 clones, more than 80% seen once. For this clone: What it binds is not known.

On cycle 4 day 1 and cycle 7 day 1, as well as at baseline, blood was sampled. V was clipped by 5 bases and J by 4 bases, with 23 bases between them. CDR1 PRHDT and CDR2 FYEKMQ come from the germline V gene (reference sequence). The CDR3 loop spans 18 amino acids. This material consisted of CD4+ or CD8+ T cells sorted from blood, taken in a trial of the OX40 agonist ivuxolimab. The TCR sequence derives from an adult with an advanced solid tumor such as melanoma, head and neck, liver or kidney cancer. This chain links TRBV13 with TRBJ2-2; D is perhaps TRBD1 (6 bases). CDR3 protein: CASSETELTGWATGELFF. The CDR3 DNA reads TGTGCCAGCAGCGAGACAGAACTAACAGGGTGGGCCACCGGGGAGCTGTTTTTT.